These 11 T cell receptor beta chains came from one sample sequenced in a study of T cells in Graves' hyperthyroidism and ophthalmopathy. RNA transcripts provided the source from which TCR beta CDR3 regions were amplified. HTBI primers were used for first-round RT-PCR of the TCR CDR3. TCRdb fed the multiplex PCR reads into MiXCR, producing one record per CDR3 protein. This table holds around 300,000 distinct CDR3 sequences, less than 30% found once. Sequencing was done on a sample of blood. Source of these receptors: a man aged 35 to 55 with Graves' hyperthyroidism that later progressed to Graves' ophthalmopathy.

This clonotype has at least ten counts. The chain carries TRBV10-3 and TRBJ1-2, with D unclear. Looked up from germline, CDR1 is ENHRY and CDR2 is SYGVKD. V lost 4 bases, J lost 6 bases, and 9 bases lay in between. There are 12 residues in the CDR3. CDR3 residues: CAISGTADGYTF. The DNA for the CDR3 is TGTGCCATCAGTGGTACAGCTGATGGCTACACCTTC.

V usage is TRBV6-1 and J usage is TRBJ1-2; a weak D match, TRBD1 (6 bases). Germline values: CDR1 MNHNS, CDR2 SASEGT. Trimming cost V 6 bases and J 4 bases, with 12 bases left between them. The CDR3 has 13 residues. CDR3 nucleotide sequence: TGTGCCAGCAGCCCGGGACATCCCTATGGCTACACCTTC. It translates to CASSPGHPYGYTF.

This clonotype was picked up many times. This rearrangement joins TRBV3-1 to TRBJ2-2; no clear D. There are 14 residues in the CDR3. The V end lost 2 bases, the J end lost 5 bases, and 9 bases lay between the germline ends. CDR1 is LGHDT and CDR2 is YNNKEL in the germline V gene (reference sequence). The CDR3 DNA reads TGTGCCAGCAGCCAAAGGACCATGACCGGGGAGCTGTTTTTT. It yields the protein CASSQRTMTGELFF.

This clonotype was recorded many times. The genes are TRBV9 and TRBJ2-5; no clear D. Germline CDR1 reads SGDLS; CDR2 reads YYNGEE. The germline V and J ends were trimmed by 0 bases and 5 bases, with 8 bases remaining between them. The CDR3 is made up of 13 amino acids. CDR3 in amino acids: CASSVGQTETQYF. DNA of the CDR3: TGTGCCAGCAGCGTAGGGCAGACGGAGACCCAGTACTTC.

The V call is TRBV3-1, the J call TRBJ2-5, with a tentative D call TRBD1 (6 bases). Germline V gives CDR1 LGHDT, CDR2 YNNKEL (reference sequence). The CDR3 length is 12 residues. V lost 9 bases to trimming and J lost 9 bases, with 17 bases between them. CDR3: CASAQEGVSQYF. The CDR3 DNA is TGTGCCAGTGCCCAAGAGGGGGTGTCCCAGTACTTC.

The V call is TRBV6-2 or TRBV6-3, the J call TRBJ2-5; D might be TRBD1 or TRBD2, each matching 5 bases. Trimming cost V 4 bases and J 0 bases, with 18 bases left between them. The V gene's germline CDR1 is MNHEY and CDR2 SVGEGT. The CDR3 has 17 amino acids. The CDR3 region is CASSSSGTENYQETQYF. In DNA form, the CDR3 reads TGTGCCAGCAGTTCCTCCGGGACCGAGAACTACCAAGAGACCCAGTACTTC.

The chain has TRBV7-8 and TRBJ2-5; no definite D call. CDR1 and CDR2 (germline): SGHVS, FQNEAQ. The V gene lost 1 base and the J gene lost 3 bases, with 24 bases spanning the gap. The CDR3 length is 19 residues. In nucleotides, the CDR3 is TGTGCCAGCAGCTTAGAAGGAATCGACCTCAAACGAACAAAAGAGACCCAGTACTTC. Protein: CASSLEGIDLKRTKETQYF.

This chain joins TRBV30 and TRBJ2-3, with TRBD2 as a possible D gene (6 bases). The CDR3 sequence is 15 residues long. Germline assignment: CDR1 GTSNPN and CDR2 SVGIG (reference sequence). The germline V and J ends were trimmed by 3 bases and 2 bases, with 15 bases remaining between them. The CDR3 region has the DNA TGTGCCTGGAGATCCCTTACTAGCATCACAGATACGCAGTATTTT. Translated: CAWRSLTSITDTQYF.

Ten or more counts support this clonotype. The chain employs TRBV6-1 and TRBJ1-5; 8 positions agree with TRBD1. Germline lookup yields CDR1 MNHNS and CDR2 SASEGT. Trimming at V came to 9 bases and at J to 4 bases, leaving 8 bases not matched to a gene. This CDR3 is built from 14 residues. The CDR3 loop reads CASPRDRTNQPQHF. Here the CDR3 DNA reads TGTGCCAGTCCAAGGGACAGGACTAATCAGCCCCAGCATTTT.

There are many counts of this clonotype. The CDR3 region is CASSTGTAEYTF. CDR3 nucleotide sequence: TGTGCCAGCAGCACTGGGACAGCGGAATACACCTTC. This rearrangement joins TRBV5-5 to TRBJ1-2; 7 bases map to TRBD1. V was clipped by 4 bases and J by 11 bases; unmatched bases: 8. Per germline, CDR1 SGHKS and CDR2 YYEKEE (reference sequence). The CDR3 has 12 residues.

In this sample, this clonotype turned up many times. This chain joins TRBV27 and TRBJ1-1; maybe TRBD1 (5 bases). The germline V gene encodes CDR1 MNHEY and CDR2 SMNVEV (reference sequence). With 6 bases removed from V and 4 bases from J, the gap between germline ends came to 12 bases. This CDR3 has 13 residues. The CDR3 loop reads CASRKGHSTEAFF. The CDR3 coding sequence is TGTGCCAGCAGAAAAGGACATAGCACTGAAGCTTTCTTT.